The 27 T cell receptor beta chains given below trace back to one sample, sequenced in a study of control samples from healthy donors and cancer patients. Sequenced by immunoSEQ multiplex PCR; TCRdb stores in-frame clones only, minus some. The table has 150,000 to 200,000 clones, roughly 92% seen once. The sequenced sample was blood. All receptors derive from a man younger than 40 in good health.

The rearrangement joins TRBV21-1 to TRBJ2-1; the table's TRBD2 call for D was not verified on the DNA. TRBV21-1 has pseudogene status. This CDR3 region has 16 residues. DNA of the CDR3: TGTGCCAGCAGCAAAGTCCCAGCGGACTCCTACAATGAGCAGTTCTTC. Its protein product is CASSKVPADSYNEQFF.

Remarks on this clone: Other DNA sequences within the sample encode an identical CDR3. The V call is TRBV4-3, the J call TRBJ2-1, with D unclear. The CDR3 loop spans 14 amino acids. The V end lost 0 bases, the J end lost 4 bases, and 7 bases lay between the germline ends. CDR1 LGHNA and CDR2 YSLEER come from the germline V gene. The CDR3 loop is CASSQDSGYNEQFF. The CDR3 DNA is TGCGCCAGCAGCCAAGATAGTGGGTACAATGAGCAGTTCTTC.

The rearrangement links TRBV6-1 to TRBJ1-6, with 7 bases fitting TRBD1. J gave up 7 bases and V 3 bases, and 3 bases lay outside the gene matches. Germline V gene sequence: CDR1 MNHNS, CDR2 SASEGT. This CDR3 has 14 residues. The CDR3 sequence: CASSDRDRNSPLHF. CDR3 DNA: TGTGCCAGCAGTGACCGGGACAGAAATTCACCCCTCCACTTT.

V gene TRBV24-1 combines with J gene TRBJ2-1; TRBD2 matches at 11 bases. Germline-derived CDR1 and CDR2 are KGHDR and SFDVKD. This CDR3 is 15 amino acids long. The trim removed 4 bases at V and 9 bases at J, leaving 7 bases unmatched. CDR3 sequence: CATSDTSGSPGEQFF. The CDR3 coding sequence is TGTGCCACCAGTGACACTAGCGGGAGCCCGGGTGAGCAGTTCTTC.

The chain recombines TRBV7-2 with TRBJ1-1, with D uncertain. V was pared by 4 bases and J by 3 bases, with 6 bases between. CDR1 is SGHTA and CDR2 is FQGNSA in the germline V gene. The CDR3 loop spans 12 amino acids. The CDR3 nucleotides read TGTGCCAGCAGCTCACCCTACACTGAAGCTTTCTTT. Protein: CASSSPYTEAFF.

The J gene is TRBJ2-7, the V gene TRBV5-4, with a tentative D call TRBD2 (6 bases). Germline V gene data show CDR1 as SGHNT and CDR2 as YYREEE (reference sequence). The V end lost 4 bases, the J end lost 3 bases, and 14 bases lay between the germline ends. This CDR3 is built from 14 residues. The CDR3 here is CASSLGGSLYEQYF. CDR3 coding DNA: TGTGCCAGCAGCCTCGGAGGGTCACTCTACGAGCAGTACTTC.

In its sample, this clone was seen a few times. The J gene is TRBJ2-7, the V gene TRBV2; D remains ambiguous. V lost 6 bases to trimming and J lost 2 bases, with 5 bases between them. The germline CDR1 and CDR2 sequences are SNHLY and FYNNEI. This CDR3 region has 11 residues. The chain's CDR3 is CASSSAYEQYF. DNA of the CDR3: TGTGCCAGCAGCTCGGCCTACGAGCAGTACTTC.

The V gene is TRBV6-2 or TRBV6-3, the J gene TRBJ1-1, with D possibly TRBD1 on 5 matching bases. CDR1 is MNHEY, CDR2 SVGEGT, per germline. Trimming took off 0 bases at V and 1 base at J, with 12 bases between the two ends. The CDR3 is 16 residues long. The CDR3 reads CASSYSRELENTEAFF. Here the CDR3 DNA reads TGTGCCAGCAGTTACTCCAGGGAATTGGAGAACACTGAAGCTTTCTTT.

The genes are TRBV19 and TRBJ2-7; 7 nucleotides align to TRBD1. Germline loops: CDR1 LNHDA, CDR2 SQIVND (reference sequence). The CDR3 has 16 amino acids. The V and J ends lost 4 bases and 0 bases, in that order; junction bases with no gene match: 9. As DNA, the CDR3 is TGTGCCAGTAGTAGTTCTCCGACAGGGACCTCCTACGAGCAGTACTTC. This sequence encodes CASSSSPTGTSYEQYF. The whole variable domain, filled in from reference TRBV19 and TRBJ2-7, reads DGGITQSPKYLFRKEGQNVTLSCEQNLNHDAMYWYRQDPGQGLRLIYYSQIVNDFQKGDIAEGYSVSREKKESFPLTVTSAQKNPTAFYLCASSSSPTGTSYEQYFGPGTRLTVT.

In DNA, the CDR3 is TGTGCCAGCAGCCTCGGACTAGCGGGGGGTTACGAGCAGTTCTTC. This encodes CASSLGLAGGYEQFF. V and J are TRBV3-1 (or the pseudogene TRBV3-2) and TRBJ2-1; 14 nucleotides align to TRBD2. CDR1 and CDR2 from the germline V gene are LGHDT and YNNKEL (reference sequence). Germline trimming cut 4 bases from V and 10 bases from J; bases unmatched to any gene: 6. CDR3 length: 15 amino acids.

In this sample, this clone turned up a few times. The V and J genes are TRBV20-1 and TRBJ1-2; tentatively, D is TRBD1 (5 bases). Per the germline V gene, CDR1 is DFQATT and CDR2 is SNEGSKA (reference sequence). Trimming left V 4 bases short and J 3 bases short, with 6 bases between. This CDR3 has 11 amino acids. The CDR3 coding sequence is TGCAGTGCTATACAGGACTATGGCTACACCTTC. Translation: CSAIQDYGYTF.

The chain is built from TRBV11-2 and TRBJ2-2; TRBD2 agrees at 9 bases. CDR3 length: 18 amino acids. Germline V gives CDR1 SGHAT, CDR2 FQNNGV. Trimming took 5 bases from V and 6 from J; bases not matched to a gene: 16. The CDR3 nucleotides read TGTGCCAGCAGCCCTCTAATCGAGGGACTAGCAATCCCCGGGGAGCTGTTTTTT. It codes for CASSPLIEGLAIPGELFF.

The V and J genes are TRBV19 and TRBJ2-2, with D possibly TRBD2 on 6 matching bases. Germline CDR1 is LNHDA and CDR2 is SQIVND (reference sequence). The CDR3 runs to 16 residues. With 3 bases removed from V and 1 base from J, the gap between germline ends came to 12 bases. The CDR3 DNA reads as TGTGCCAGTAGTATCTACGGGCGGGGGAACACCGGGGAGCTGTTTTTT. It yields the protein CASSIYGRGNTGELFF.

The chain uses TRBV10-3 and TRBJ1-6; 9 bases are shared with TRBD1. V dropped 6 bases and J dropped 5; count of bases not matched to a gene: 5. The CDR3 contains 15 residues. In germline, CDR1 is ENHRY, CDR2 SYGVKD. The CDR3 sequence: CAISDRDRDNSPLHF. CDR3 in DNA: TGTGCCATCAGCGACCGGGACAGGGATAATTCACCCCTCCACTTT.

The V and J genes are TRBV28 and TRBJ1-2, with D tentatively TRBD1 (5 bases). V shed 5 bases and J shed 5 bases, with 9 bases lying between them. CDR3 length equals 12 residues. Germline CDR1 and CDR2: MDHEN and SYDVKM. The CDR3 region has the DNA TGTGCCAGCAGTGGGACGGTTTATGGCTACACCTTC. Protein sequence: CASSGTVYGYTF.

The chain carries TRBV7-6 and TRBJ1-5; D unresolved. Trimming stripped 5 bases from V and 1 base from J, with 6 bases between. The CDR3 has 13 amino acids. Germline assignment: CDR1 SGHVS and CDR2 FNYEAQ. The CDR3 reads CASSPWSNQPQHF. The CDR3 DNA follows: TGTGCCAGCAGCCCTTGGAGCAATCAGCCCCAGCATTTT.

The CDR3 protein is CAWSLGANYGYTF. The CDR3 coding sequence is TGTGCCTGGAGCCTCGGCGCTAACTATGGCTACACCTTC. V usage is TRBV30 and J usage is TRBJ1-2; no reliable D call. The V gene lost 3 bases and the J gene lost 0 bases, with 8 bases spanning the gap. Germline values: CDR1 GTSNPN, CDR2 SVGIG (reference sequence). The CDR3 sequence is 13 residues long.

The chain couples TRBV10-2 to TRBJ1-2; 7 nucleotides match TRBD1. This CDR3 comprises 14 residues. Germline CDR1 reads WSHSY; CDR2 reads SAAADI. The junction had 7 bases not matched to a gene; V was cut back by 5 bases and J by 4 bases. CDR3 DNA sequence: TGCGCCAGCAGTAACCCGGAGGGGGCCTATGGCTACACCTTC. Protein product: CASSNPEGAYGYTF.

The CDR3, as DNA: TGTGCCAGCAGCCAAAACCGGGACTGGCCGAATGAGCAGTTCTTC. Its protein product is CASSQNRDWPNEQFF. The V and J genes are TRBV3-1 (or the pseudogene TRBV3-2) and TRBJ2-1; TRBD2 might be the D (6 bases). CDR1 and CDR2 from the germline V gene are LGHDT and YNNKEL (reference sequence). CDR3 length equals 15 residues. V was pared by 2 bases and J by 7 bases, with 15 bases between.

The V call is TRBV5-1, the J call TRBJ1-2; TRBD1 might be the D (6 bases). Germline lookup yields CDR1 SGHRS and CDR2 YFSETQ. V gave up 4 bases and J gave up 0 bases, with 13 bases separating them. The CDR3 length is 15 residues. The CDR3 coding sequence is TGCGCCAGCAGCGGCGGACAGACGTCTAACTATGGCTACACCTTC. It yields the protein CASSGGQTSNYGYTF.

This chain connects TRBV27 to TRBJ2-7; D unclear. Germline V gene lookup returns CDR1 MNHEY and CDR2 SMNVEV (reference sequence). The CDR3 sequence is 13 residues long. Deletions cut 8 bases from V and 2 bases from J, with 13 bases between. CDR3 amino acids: CASGFGVTYEQYF. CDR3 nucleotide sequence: TGTGCCAGCGGGTTCGGCGTAACCTACGAGCAGTACTTC.

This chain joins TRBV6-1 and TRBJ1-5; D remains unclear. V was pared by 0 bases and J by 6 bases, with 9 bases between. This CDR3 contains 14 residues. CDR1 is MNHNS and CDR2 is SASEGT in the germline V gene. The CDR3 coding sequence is TGTGCCAGCAGTGAAGCGCTTCGAGGTCAGCCCCAGCATTTT. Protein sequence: CASSEALRGQPQHF.

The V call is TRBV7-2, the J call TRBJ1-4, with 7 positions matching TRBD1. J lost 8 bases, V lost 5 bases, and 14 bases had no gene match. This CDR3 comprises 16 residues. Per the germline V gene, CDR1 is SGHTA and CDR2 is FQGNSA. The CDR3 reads CASSPSGTGVGEKLFF. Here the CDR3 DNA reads TGTGCCAGCAGCCCTTCGGGTACAGGGGTGGGAGAAAAACTGTTTTTT.

The CDR3 DNA reads as TGTGCCAGCAGCTTGGAGGACGGGGAGACCCAGTACTTC. As protein: CASSLEDGETQYF. The J gene is TRBJ2-5, the V gene TRBV5-4, with no clear D. Germline-derived CDR1 and CDR2 are SGHNT and YYREEE (reference sequence). Trimming pared 0 bases from V and 5 bases from J, leaving 8 bases between. There are 13 residues in the CDR3.

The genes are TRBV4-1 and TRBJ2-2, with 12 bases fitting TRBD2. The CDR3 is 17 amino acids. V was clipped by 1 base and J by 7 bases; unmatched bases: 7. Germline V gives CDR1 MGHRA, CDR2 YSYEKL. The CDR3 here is CASSQGLAGGPFGELFF. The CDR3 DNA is TGCGCCAGCAGCCAAGGTCTAGCGGGAGGGCCGTTCGGGGAGCTGTTTTTT.

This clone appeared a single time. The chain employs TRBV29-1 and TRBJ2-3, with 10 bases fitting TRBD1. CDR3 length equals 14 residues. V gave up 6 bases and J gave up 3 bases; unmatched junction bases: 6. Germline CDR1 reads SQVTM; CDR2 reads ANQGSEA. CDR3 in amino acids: CSVGRTGGTDTQYF. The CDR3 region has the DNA TGCAGCGTCGGGCGGACAGGGGGAACAGATACGCAGTATTTT.

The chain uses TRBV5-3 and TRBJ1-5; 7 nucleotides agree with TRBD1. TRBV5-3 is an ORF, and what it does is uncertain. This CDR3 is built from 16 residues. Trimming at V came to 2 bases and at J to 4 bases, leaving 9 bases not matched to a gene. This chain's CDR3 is CARSFDRQGRNQPQHF. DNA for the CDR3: TGTGCCAGAAGCTTCGACCGACAGGGCCGGAATCAGCCCCAGCATTTT.